A single sample is the source of the 28 T cell receptor beta chains below, sequenced in a study of T cell responses to AZD1222 COVID-19 vaccine (dated by TCRdb to the early 2020s). Library preparation used the immunoSEQ multiplex PCR assay. TCRdb took this table from immuneACCESS and kept in-frame rearrangements with V and J called. Such tables lack part of the clones; where checked against another copy, unresolved V genes explain under half of the gap, and the rest is unexplained. Across this sample there are around 120,000 clones, with approximately 85% seen only once. Clones ranked in the top ten supply 5% to 7% of the sample. What the time point label conveys for this sample: baseline before first vaccination. Sequenced here: peripheral blood, sampled on day 0 of AZD1222 vaccination. The source of these receptors is an adult in good health.

The CDR3 loop reads CASSLPGGPQHF. CDR3 DNA sequence: TGTGCCAGCAGCCTACCTGGTGGGCCCCAGCATTTT. The chain carries TRBV7-3 and TRBJ1-5; D unclear. This CDR3 has 12 residues. The V end lost 5 bases, the J end lost 9 bases, and 11 bases lay between the germline ends. Per the germline V gene, CDR1 is SGHTA and CDR2 is FQGTGA.

This chain links TRBV6-4 with TRBJ1-5, with no clear D. From germline, CDR1 is MRHNA and CDR2 SNTAGT. The V end lost 3 bases, the J end lost 8 bases, and 14 bases lay between the germline ends. The CDR3 is 14 amino acids. DNA for the CDR3: TGTGCCAGCAGTGATGCAGCCGGAATAGAGCCCCAGCATTTT. Residues: CASSDAAGIEPQHF.

This clone has just a few counts. This chain uses TRBV27 with TRBJ2-1, with D tentatively TRBD2 (6 bases). There are 15 residues in the CDR3. In germline, CDR1 is MNHEY, CDR2 SMNVEV (reference sequence). V was trimmed by 2 bases and J by 7 bases, leaving 15 bases between them. CDR3 amino acids: CASSLTSGGGNEQFF. The CDR3 DNA reads as TGTGCCAGCAGTTTAACGTCAGGTGGGGGGAATGAGCAGTTCTTC.

This clone was seen a few times. V usage is TRBV4-1 and J usage is TRBJ2-3; 9 bases are shared with TRBD1. The CDR3 contains 17 residues. The V gene end was trimmed by 0 bases and the J gene end by 4 bases; junction bases not matched to a gene: 8. Per germline, CDR1 MGHRA and CDR2 YSYEKL. The CDR3, as DNA: TGCGCCAGCAGCCAAGACGGGACAGGGTTTTTCGCAGATACGCAGTATTTT. Amino acids: CASSQDGTGFFADTQYF.

This sequence joins TRBV11-2 and TRBJ2-3, with D possibly being TRBD2 (5 bases). V was clipped by 4 bases and J by 5 bases, with 19 bases between them. CDR3 length equals 16 residues. Germline lookup yields CDR1 SGHAT and CDR2 FQNNGV. This CDR3 is CASSSGLREVVDTQYF. The CDR3 DNA is TGTGCCAGCAGCTCAGGACTGCGCGAGGTTGTAGATACGCAGTATTTT.

V is TRBV18 and J is TRBJ2-1; no firm D call. This CDR3 is built from 13 residues. The germline V gene encodes CDR1 KGHSH and CDR2 LQKENI. The V end was cut by 2 bases, the J end by 5 bases, with 7 bases between. CDR3 nucleotides: TGTGCCAGCTCACCAACATTCAACAATGAGCAGTTCTTC. Residues: CASSPTFNNEQFF.

This rearrangement joins TRBV2 to TRBJ1-5; 7 bases are a match to TRBD1. CDR3 size: 16 residues. The V gene's germline CDR1 is SNHLY and CDR2 FYNNEI. J lost 0 bases, V lost 6 bases, and 8 bases had no gene match. The CDR3 loop is CASSTDRADSNQPQHF. As DNA, the CDR3 is TGTGCCAGCAGCACCGACAGGGCGGATAGCAATCAGCCCCAGCATTTT.

The rearrangement uses TRBV20-1 and TRBJ1-4, with TRBD1 as a possible D gene (6 bases). Germline CDR1 reads DFQATT; CDR2 reads SNEGSKA (reference sequence). The CDR3 is 15 amino acids. The V and J ends lost 3 bases and 3 bases respectively, with 14 bases between them. CDR3 in DNA: TGCAGTGCTAGTTGGCAGGGGAGTGCTAATGAAAAACTGTTTTTT. Translation gives CSASWQGSANEKLFF.

This chain connects TRBV6-4 to TRBJ2-2, with 13 bases fitting TRBD2. CDR1 is MRHNA and CDR2 is SNTAGT in the germline V gene. Trimming took 0 bases from V and 3 from J; bases not matched to a gene: 4. The CDR3 sequence is 18 residues long. CDR3 bases: TGTGCCAGCAGTGACTCGACTAGCGGGGGGAGCGACACCGGGGAGCTGTTTTTT. Its protein is CASSDSTSGGSDTGELFF.

Only a few counts were recorded for this clone. The gene calls are TRBV2 and TRBJ2-6, with D tentatively TRBD2 (7 bases). The CDR3 has 18 amino acids. Germline V gene sequence: CDR1 SNHLY, CDR2 FYNNEI. Trimming left V 7 bases short and J 3 bases short, with 22 bases between. The CDR3 bases are TGTGCCAGCAAAGCCCCGGGGGGCCGATCCCTTGGGGCCAACGTCCTGACTTTC. Amino acids: CASKAPGGRSLGANVLTF.

This rearrangement joins TRBV6-6 to TRBJ1-1; 10 nucleotides agree with TRBD1. CDR1 and CDR2 from the germline V gene are MNHNY and SVGAGI (reference sequence). J gave up 0 bases and V 6 bases, and 7 bases lay outside the gene matches. The CDR3 loop spans 16 amino acids. In DNA form, the CDR3 reads TGTGCCAGCAGCCTCCCGGGACAGGGGATGAACACTGAAGCTTTCTTT. Amino acid sequence: CASSLPGQGMNTEAFF.

The chain carries TRBV3-1 (or the pseudogene TRBV3-2) and TRBJ2-1; TRBD1 aligns across 7 bases. The CDR3 is 15 residues long. V lost 2 bases and J lost 5; bases outside the gene matches: 6. Germline assignment: CDR1 LGHDT and CDR2 YNNKEL (reference sequence). Written as DNA, the CDR3 is TGTGCCAGCAGCCAACCCACCGGGACAGACAATGAGCAGTTCTTC. Amino acid sequence: CASSQPTGTDNEQFF.

This clone appeared a single time. V and J are TRBV6-5 and TRBJ2-7; a possible D gene is TRBD1 (6 bases). With 6 bases removed from V and 6 bases from J, the gap between germline ends came to 9 bases. In germline, CDR1 is MNHEY, CDR2 SVGAGI. This CDR3 has 11 amino acids. Here the CDR3 DNA reads TGTGCCAGCAGCCAGGGGTTCGAGCAGTACTTC. This translates into CASSQGFEQYF.

This clone has a single count. J is TRBJ2-7 and V is TRBV4-3; D call uncertain. Trimming shortened V by 1 base and J by 4 bases, and 20 bases separated the two germline ends. The CDR3 contains 17 residues. Per the germline V gene, CDR1 is LGHNA and CDR2 is YSLEER. The CDR3 sequence: CASSQVFKVYENYEQYF. The CDR3 DNA reads TGCGCCAGCAGCCAAGTCTTCAAAGTATACGAGAATTACGAGCAGTACTTC.

The CDR3 DNA sequence: TGTGCCAGCAGCCTACCGGACGTTGGAAACACCATATATTTT. Protein: CASSLPDVGNTIYF. The chain employs TRBV28 and TRBJ1-3, with D unclear. V lost 6 bases and J lost 3, with 12 bases in between. The CDR3 runs to 14 residues. The germline CDR1 and CDR2 sequences are MDHEN and SYDVKM.

The chain has TRBV28 and TRBJ2-7, with 11 positions matching TRBD1. The CDR3 runs to 15 residues. Germline-derived CDR1 and CDR2 are MDHEN and SYDVKM. V trimming: 5 bases; J trimming: 4 bases; junction bases outside the gene matches: 7. The DNA of the CDR3 is TGTGCCAGCAGTAGGCCCGGGACAGGGGGATACGAGCAGTACTTC. This encodes CASSRPGTGGYEQYF.

V gene TRBV9 combines with J gene TRBJ2-7; 9 bases line up with TRBD1. V lost 4 bases to trimming and J lost 7 bases; unmatched junction nucleotides: 6. The germline CDR1 and CDR2 sequences are SGDLS and YYNGEE. The CDR3 length is 13 residues. This chain's CDR3 is CASSRTGAGEQYF. CDR3 coding DNA: TGTGCCAGCAGCCGGACAGGGGCGGGGGAGCAGTACTTC.

The genes are TRBV28 and TRBJ2-1; 7 bases are shared with TRBD1. CDR1 and CDR2 (germline): MDHEN, SYDVKM. The CDR3 covers 15 residues. With 7 bases clipped from V and 3 bases from J, the junction kept 9 bases outside the gene matches. The CDR3 reads CASTTGEHFYNEQFF. The CDR3 bases are TGTGCCAGCACAACAGGGGAACACTTCTACAATGAGCAGTTCTTC.

The chain is built from TRBV7-2 and TRBJ2-5; D gene uncertain. Germline V lookup: CDR1 SGHTA, CDR2 FQGNSA. CDR3 length: 13 amino acids. Trimming cost V 5 bases and J 5 bases, with 12 bases left between them. CDR3 nucleotide sequence: TGTGCCAGCAGCCAAAGAGGTGGTGAGACCCAGTACTTC. Its translation is CASSQRGGETQYF. The full variable domain, rest sourced from reference TRBV7-2 and TRBJ2-5, is GAGVSQSPSNKVTEKGKDVELRCDPISGHTALYWYRQSLGQGLEFLIYFQGNSAPDKSGLPSDRFSAERTGGSVSTLTIQRTQQEDSAVYLCASSQRGGETQYFGPGTRLLVL.

The genes are TRBV10-3 and TRBJ1-1; possible D gene TRBD1, 6 bases. V lost 5 bases, J lost 1 base, and 23 bases lay in between. The germline gives CDR1 ENHRY, CDR2 SYGVKD. The CDR3 contains 18 residues. The CDR3 spells CAISSTTGRRKENTEAFF. The CDR3 coding sequence is TGTGCCATCAGTTCGACCACAGGGAGAAGGAAGGAGAACACTGAAGCTTTCTTT.

The V and J genes are TRBV14 and TRBJ1-2, with D hard to call. The CDR3 is made up of 11 amino acids. Germline CDR1 and CDR2: SGHDN and FVKESK. Trimming stripped 0 bases from V and 8 bases from J, with 4 bases between. The CDR3 loop reads CASSQEYGYTF. CDR3 nucleotides: TGTGCCAGCAGCCAAGAGTACGGCTACACCTTC.

CDR3: CASNPGYSYNEQFF. Written as DNA, the CDR3 is TGTGCCAGCAATCCAGGGTACTCCTACAATGAGCAGTTCTTC. This chain uses TRBV7-2 with TRBJ2-1, with TRBD1 as a possible D gene (5 bases). The CDR3 is made up of 14 amino acids. Germline-derived CDR1 and CDR2 are SGHTA and FQGNSA. V was clipped by 7 bases and J by 0 bases, with 10 bases between them. Using reference TRBV7-2 and TRBJ2-1 for the parts outside the CDR3, the full variable domain is GAGVSQSPSNKVTEKGKDVELRCDPISGHTALYWYRQSLGQGLEFLIYFQGNSAPDKSGLPSDRFSAERTGGSVSTLTIQRTQQEDSAVYLCASNPGYSYNEQFFGPGTRLTVL.

This sequence joins TRBV7-9 and TRBJ1-3; weak D call: TRBD1 (6 bases). The germline V and J ends were trimmed by 8 bases and 3 bases, with 17 bases remaining between them. Germline CDR1 reads SEHNR; CDR2 reads FQNEAQ (reference sequence). The CDR3 is 15 amino acids. This chain's CDR3 is CASGVGGLDGNTIYF. The DNA of the CDR3 is TGTGCCAGCGGCGTGGGGGGCTTGGATGGAAACACCATATATTTT.

This clone has only a few counts. The chain is built from TRBV30 and TRBJ1-4; no reliable D call. This CDR3 comprises 16 residues. V was clipped by 0 bases and J by 0 bases, with 11 bases between them. CDR1 GTSNPN and CDR2 SVGIG come from the germline V gene (reference sequence). The CDR3 spells CAWSVSGLTTNEKLFF. The CDR3 DNA is TGTGCCTGGAGTGTTTCTGGGTTGACAACTAATGAAAAACTGTTTTTT.

V usage is TRBV6-5 and J usage is TRBJ2-2; D perhaps matches TRBD1 (5 bases). The CDR3 has 16 residues. Germline values: CDR1 MNHEY, CDR2 SVGAGI. V was trimmed by 2 bases and J by 2 bases, leaving 12 bases between them. The chain's CDR3 is CASSYLGAANTGELFF. DNA of the CDR3: TGTGCCAGCAGTTACCTAGGGGCCGCTAACACCGGGGAGCTGTTTTTT.

The gene calls are TRBV25-1 and TRBJ2-7; 7 nucleotides align to TRBD2. The germline CDR1 and CDR2 sequences are MGHDK and SYGVNS. V lost 6 bases and J lost 5; bases outside the gene matches: 13. There are 15 residues in the CDR3. CDR3 sequence: CASSQGRVRANEQYF. CDR3 nucleotides: TGTGCCAGCAGCCAAGGGAGGGTCAGGGCAAACGAGCAGTACTTC.

This clone was counted only a few times. The CDR3 DNA follows: TGTGCCAGCAGCTTACTTAGGGCGGTGGGCGAGCAGTACTTC. This translates into CASSLLRAVGEQYF. This chain uses TRBV7-2 with TRBJ2-7; the D is unclear. Germline CDR1 and CDR2: SGHTA and FQGNSA. The CDR3 runs to 14 residues. Between the trimmed V and J ends, which lost 2 bases and 6 bases, there was a span of 14 bases.

J is TRBJ1-6 and V is TRBV9; D ambiguous. The CDR3 sequence is 13 residues long. The V end was cut by 0 bases, the J end by 13 bases, with 11 bases between. CDR1 is SGDLS and CDR2 is YYNGEE in the germline V gene. The CDR3, as DNA: TGTGCCAGCAGCGTAGGGACCGGAACGCCCCTCCACTTT. It is translated as CASSVGTGTPLHF. Using reference TRBV9 and TRBJ1-6 for the parts outside the CDR3, the full variable domain is DSGVTQTPKHLITATGQRVTLRCSPRSGDLSVYWYQQSLDQGLQFLIQYYNGEERAKGNILERFSAQQFPDLHSELNLSSLELGDSALYFCASSVGTGTPLHFGNGTRLTVT.